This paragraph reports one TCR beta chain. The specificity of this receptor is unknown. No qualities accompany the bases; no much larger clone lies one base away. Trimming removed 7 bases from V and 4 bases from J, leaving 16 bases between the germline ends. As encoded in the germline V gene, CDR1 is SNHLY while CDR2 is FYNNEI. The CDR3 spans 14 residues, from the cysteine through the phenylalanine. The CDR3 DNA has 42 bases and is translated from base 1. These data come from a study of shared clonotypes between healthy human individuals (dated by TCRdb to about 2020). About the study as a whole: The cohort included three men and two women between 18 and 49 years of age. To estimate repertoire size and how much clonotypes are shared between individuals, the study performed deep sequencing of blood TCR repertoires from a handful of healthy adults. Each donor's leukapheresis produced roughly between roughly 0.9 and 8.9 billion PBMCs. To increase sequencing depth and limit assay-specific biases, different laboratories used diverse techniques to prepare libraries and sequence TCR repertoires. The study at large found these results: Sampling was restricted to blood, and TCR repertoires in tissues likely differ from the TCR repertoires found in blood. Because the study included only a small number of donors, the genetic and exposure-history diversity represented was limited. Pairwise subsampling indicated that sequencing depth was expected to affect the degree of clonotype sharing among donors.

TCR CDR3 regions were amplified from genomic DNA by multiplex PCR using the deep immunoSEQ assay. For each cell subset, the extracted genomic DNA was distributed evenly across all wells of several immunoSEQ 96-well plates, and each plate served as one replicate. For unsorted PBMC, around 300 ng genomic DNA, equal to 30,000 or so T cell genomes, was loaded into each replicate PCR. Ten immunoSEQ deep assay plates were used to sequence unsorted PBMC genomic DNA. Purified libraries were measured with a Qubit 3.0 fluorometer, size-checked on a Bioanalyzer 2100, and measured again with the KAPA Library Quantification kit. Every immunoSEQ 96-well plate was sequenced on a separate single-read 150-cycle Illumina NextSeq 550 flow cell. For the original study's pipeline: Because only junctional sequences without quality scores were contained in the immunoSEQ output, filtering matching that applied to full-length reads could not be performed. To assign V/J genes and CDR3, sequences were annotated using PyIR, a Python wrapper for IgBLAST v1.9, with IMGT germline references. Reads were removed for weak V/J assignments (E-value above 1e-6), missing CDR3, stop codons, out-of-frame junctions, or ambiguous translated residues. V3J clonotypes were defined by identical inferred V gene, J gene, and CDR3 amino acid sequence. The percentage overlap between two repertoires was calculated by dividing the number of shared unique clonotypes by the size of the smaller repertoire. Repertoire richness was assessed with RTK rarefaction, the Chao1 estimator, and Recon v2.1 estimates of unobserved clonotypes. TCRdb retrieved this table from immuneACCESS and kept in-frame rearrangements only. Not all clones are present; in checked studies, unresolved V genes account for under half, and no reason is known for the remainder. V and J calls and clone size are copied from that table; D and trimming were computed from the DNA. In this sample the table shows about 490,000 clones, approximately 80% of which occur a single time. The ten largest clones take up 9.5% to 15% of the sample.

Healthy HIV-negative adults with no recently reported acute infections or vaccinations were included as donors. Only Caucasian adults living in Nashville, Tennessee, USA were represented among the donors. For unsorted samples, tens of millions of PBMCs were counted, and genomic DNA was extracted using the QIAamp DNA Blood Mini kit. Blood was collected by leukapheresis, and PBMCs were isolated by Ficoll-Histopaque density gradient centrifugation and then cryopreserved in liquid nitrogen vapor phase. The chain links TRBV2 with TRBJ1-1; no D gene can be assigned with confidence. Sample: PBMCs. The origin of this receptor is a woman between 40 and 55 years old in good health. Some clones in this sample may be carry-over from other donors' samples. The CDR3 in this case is CASTPGSRVTEAFF. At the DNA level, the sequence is TGTGCCAGCACGCCCGGGTCACGAGTCACTGAAGCTTTCTTT.